This passage covers 13 T cell receptor beta chains from one sample sequenced in a study of T cell repertoires in cytomegalovirus infection. TCRdb independently ran MiXCR on the reads; one entry per CDR3 protein. Among about 740,000 distinct CDR3 sequences listed, 35% were seen once. The source material was PBMCs. These receptors came from a human donor in good health (CMV status not recorded). Some clones in this sample may be carry-over from other donors' samples.

CDR3: CASSLVAGMGETQYF. The CDR3 coding sequence is TGCGCCAGCAGCTTGGTGGCGGGAATGGGAGAGACCCAGTACTTC. This chain connects TRBV5-1 to TRBJ2-5; the D gene is possibly TRBD2 (6 bases). The germline V gene has CDR1 SGHRS and CDR2 YFSETQ. The CDR3 covers 15 residues. V lost 0 bases and J 4 bases, leaving 13 bases between the germline ends.

This chain links TRBV7-6 with TRBJ2-1, with TRBD1 matching 10 bases. CDR3 length: 16 residues. V dropped 5 bases and J dropped 4; count of bases not matched to a gene: 8. Germline V gene sequence: CDR1 SGHVS, CDR2 FNYEAQ. The CDR3 DNA sequence: TGTGCCAGCAGCCCCCGGACAGGGGGGATGTACAATGAGCAGTTCTTC. Protein product: CASSPRTGGMYNEQFF.

CDR3 amino acids: CASSLAMGNEQFF. The DNA of the CDR3 is TGTGCCAGCTCACTCGCTATGGGCAATGAGCAGTTCTTC. This chain joins TRBV18 and TRBJ2-1; D remains ambiguous. The germline V and J ends were trimmed by 4 bases and 6 bases, with 10 bases remaining between them. There are 13 residues in the CDR3. The germline gives CDR1 KGHSH, CDR2 LQKENI.

This clonotype came up a few times. The V gene is TRBV5-1, the J gene TRBJ2-7; unclear D gene. From germline, CDR1 is SGHRS and CDR2 YFSETQ. V was pared by 1 base and J by 2 bases, with 10 bases between. The CDR3 contains 14 residues. The CDR3 DNA sequence: TGCGCCAGCAGCTTGAGCGCAGACCCCTACGAGCAGTACTTC. This sequence encodes CASSLSADPYEQYF.

This rearrangement joins TRBV5-5 to TRBJ2-7; D unclear. The germline CDR1 and CDR2 sequences are SGHKS and YYEKEE (reference sequence). The CDR3 extends over 14 amino acids. Trimming cost V 0 bases and J 0 bases, with 7 bases left between them. The CDR3 sequence: CASSLVDASYEQYF. In DNA form, the CDR3 reads TGTGCCAGCAGCTTGGTTGACGCCTCCTACGAGCAGTACTTC.

The gene calls are TRBV6-6 and TRBJ1-5, with D uncertain. There are 14 residues in the CDR3. Germline CDR1 MNHNY, CDR2 SVGAGI (reference sequence). Trimming cost V 6 bases and J 0 bases, with 9 bases left between them. CDR3 region: CASSKENSNQPQHF. Here the CDR3 DNA reads TGTGCCAGCAGCAAGGAGAATAGCAATCAGCCCCAGCATTTT.

This sequence joins TRBV5-1 and TRBJ2-5, with unresolved D. Germline V gene data show CDR1 as SGHRS and CDR2 as YFSETQ. The CDR3 consists of 14 residues. Between the trimmed V and J ends, which lost 4 bases and 5 bases, there was a span of 15 bases. The CDR3: CASSAGRVGETQYF. CDR3 sequence (DNA): TGCGCCAGCAGCGCCGGACGCGTCGGGGAGACCCAGTACTTC.

This clonotype came up many times. One end of the junction varies from germline; a read error may be responsible. V gene TRBV12-3 or TRBV12-4 combines with J gene TRBJ1-1; a possible D gene is TRBD1 (6 bases). The CDR3 loop spans 14 amino acids. This CDR3 is CASSLGGMNTEAFF. CDR3 in DNA: TGTGCCAGCAGCTTAGGGGGAATGAACACTGAAGCTTTCTTT.

V usage is TRBV12-3 or TRBV12-4 and J usage is TRBJ2-3; maybe TRBD1 (6 bases). Trimming cost V 5 bases and J 3 bases, with 15 bases left between them. This CDR3 comprises 15 residues. CDR3 protein: CASSQRQVGTDTQYF. The CDR3 region has the DNA TGTGCCAGCAGTCAGCGACAGGTTGGAACAGATACGCAGTATTTT.

This clonotype was detected a few times. V is TRBV19 and J is TRBJ1-2; no clear D. Germline CDR1 reads LNHDA; CDR2 reads SQIVND (reference sequence). Trimming stripped 7 bases from V and 7 bases from J, with 22 bases between. This CDR3 has 15 amino acids. The CDR3 DNA follows: TGTGCCAGTATCGACCTGTCTACAGAAAGCACTGGCTACACCTTC. Translated: CASIDLSTESTGYTF.

This clonotype was seen only a few times. The chain joins TRBV6-4 to TRBJ2-2; D uncertain. This CDR3 region has 16 residues. Germline V gene sequence: CDR1 MRHNA, CDR2 SNTAGT. Trimming cost V 5 bases and J 1 base, with 14 bases left between them. The CDR3 loop reads CASSIRLSLNTGELFF. The DNA for the CDR3 is TGTGCCAGCAGTATTAGGCTCTCCTTGAACACCGGGGAGCTGTTTTTT.

This clonotype was recorded a few times. The chain has TRBV2 and TRBJ1-5; D unresolved. Trimming pared 1 base from V and 1 base from J, leaving 11 bases between. CDR3 size: 16 residues. CDR1 is SNHLY and CDR2 is FYNNEI in the germline V gene. Written as DNA, the CDR3 is TGTGCCAGCAGTGAAGGCGCAGCCGTAAGCAATCAGCCCCAGCATTTT. It is translated as CASSEGAAVSNQPQHF.

This clonotype has a count of ten or more. The CDR3 nucleotides read TGTGCCAGTAGCGCAGGGAATCAAAATTCACCCCTCCACTTT. This translates into CASSAGNQNSPLHF. The chain carries TRBV19 and TRBJ1-6, with TRBD1 as a possible D gene (5 bases). Germline assignment: CDR1 LNHDA and CDR2 SQIVND (reference sequence). Between the trimmed V and J ends, which lost 6 bases and 7 bases, there was a span of 13 bases. This CDR3 has 14 amino acids.